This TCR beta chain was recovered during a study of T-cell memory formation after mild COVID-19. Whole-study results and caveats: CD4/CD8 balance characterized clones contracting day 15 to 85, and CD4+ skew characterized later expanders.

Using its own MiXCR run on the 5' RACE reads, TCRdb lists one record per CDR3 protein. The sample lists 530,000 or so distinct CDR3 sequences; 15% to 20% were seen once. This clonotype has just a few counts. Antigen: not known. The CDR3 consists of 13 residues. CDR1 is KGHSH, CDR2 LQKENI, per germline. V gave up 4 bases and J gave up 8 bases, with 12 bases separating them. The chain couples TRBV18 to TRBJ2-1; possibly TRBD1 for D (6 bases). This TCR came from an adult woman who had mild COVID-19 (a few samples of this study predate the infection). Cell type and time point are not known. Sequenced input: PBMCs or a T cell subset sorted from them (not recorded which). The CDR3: CASSRSKGDEQFF. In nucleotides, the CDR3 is TGTGCCAGCTCACGATCGAAGGGGGATGAGCAGTTCTTC.